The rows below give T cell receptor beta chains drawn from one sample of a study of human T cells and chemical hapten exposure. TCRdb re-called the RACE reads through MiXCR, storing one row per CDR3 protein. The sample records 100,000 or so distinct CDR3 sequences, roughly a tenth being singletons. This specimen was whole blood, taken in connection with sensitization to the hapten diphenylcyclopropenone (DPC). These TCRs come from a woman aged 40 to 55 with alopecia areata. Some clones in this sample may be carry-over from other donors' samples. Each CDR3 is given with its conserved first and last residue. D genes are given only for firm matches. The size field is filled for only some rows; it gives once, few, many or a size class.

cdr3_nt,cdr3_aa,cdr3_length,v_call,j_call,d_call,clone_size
TGTGCCAGCAGCAAACGGGACACAAATGACGGTTACACTGAAGCTTTCTTT,CASSKRDTNDGYTEAFF,17,TRBV21-1,TRBJ1-1,NA,NA
TGCAGTGCTAGAGCGAGCGGTGGGGCCAACGTCCTGACTTTC,CSARASGGANVLTF,14,TRBV20-1,TRBJ2-6,NA,many
TGCGCCAGCAGCCAATTCTCCAATGAGCAGTTCTTC,CASSQFSNEQFF,12,TRBV4-1,TRBJ2-1,NA,few
TGTGCCAGCAGTTACTCGAACACAGGGCTTCAGCCCCAGCATTTT,CASSYSNTGLQPQHF,15,TRBV6-5,TRBJ1-5,NA,many
TGTGCCAGCAGCTTAGGTGGGACTAGCGTTGCCTACGAGCAGTACTTC,CASSLGGTSVAYEQYF,16,TRBV7-9,TRBJ2-7,TRBD2,many
TGTGCCAGCAGCTTGGGGAATCAAAACCCGGGACAGACTATCTCCTACGAGCAGTACTTC,CASSLGNQNPGQTISYEQYF,20,TRBV5-5,TRBJ2-7,TRBD1,few
TGTGCCAGCAGCCTTCGAGACGGCTCCCACGAGCAGTTCTTC,CASSLRDGSHEQFF,14,TRBV9,TRBJ2-1,NA,few
TGTGCCAGCAGTGGAGGTTCACCCCTCCACTTT,CASSGGSPLHF,11,TRBV2,TRBJ1-6,NA,few
TGTGCCAGCAGTTTAATGACTACCGGGGAGCTGTTTTTT,CASSLMTTGELFF,13,TRBV28,TRBJ2-2,NA,NA
TGCAGTGCCTTAGACTTTGTTGCTGCAGATACGCAGTATTTT,CSALDFVAADTQYF,14,TRBV20-1,TRBJ2-3,NA,few
TGTGCCAGCAGTGTACAGGGTAACACCGGGGAGCTGTTTTTT,CASSVQGNTGELFF,14,TRBV2,TRBJ2-2,NA,many
TGTGCCAGCAGCCGACCGGGACAGTTATACGAGCAGTACTTC,CASSRPGQLYEQYF,14,TRBV7-2,TRBJ2-7,TRBD1,NA
TGCGCCAGCAGCTCCGGCGGTAGCACAGATACGCAGTATTTT,CASSSGGSTDTQYF,14,TRBV5-1,TRBJ2-3,NA,many
TGTGCCAGCTCACCACCTGGGACAGGGAGGTCAGATACGCAGTATTTT,CASSPPGTGRSDTQYF,16,TRBV18,TRBJ2-3,TRBD1,NA
TGTGCCAGCAGCTTCACTGGACAGGGCACTGAAGCTTTCTTT,CASSFTGQGTEAFF,14,TRBV7-2,TRBJ1-1,TRBD1,many
TGTGCCAGCAGGGCCCACAACTTGAGCTCCTACAATGAGCAGTTCTTC,CASRAHNLSSYNEQFF,16,TRBV6-2/TRBV6-3,TRBJ2-1,NA,NA
TGTGCCAGCAGCCGAGCGGGAAATACAGATACGCAGTATTTT,CASSRAGNTDTQYF,14,TRBV7-6,TRBJ2-3,TRBD2,once
TGTGCCAGCGGGATCCGGTACTACAATGAGCAGTTCTTC,CASGIRYYNEQFF,13,TRBV11-1,TRBJ2-1,NA,NA
TGTGCCAGTAGTAGGAGGGAGCGGGGAAACTACGAGCAGTACTTC,CASSRRERGNYEQYF,15,TRBV19,TRBJ2-7,TRBD2,few
TGCAGTGCCATTAGCGGGAACCCCTACAATGAGCAGTTCTTC,CSAISGNPYNEQFF,14,TRBV20-1,TRBJ2-1,TRBD2,NA
TGTGCCAGCAGCCTTGGACACATGAACACTGAAGCTTTCTTT,CASSLGHMNTEAFF,14,TRBV5-5,TRBJ1-1,NA,NA
TGTGCCAGCAGTGATGAGGGCAATCAGCCCCAGCATTTT,CASSDEGNQPQHF,13,TRBV2,TRBJ1-5,NA,NA
TGTGCCAGCCTGGCGGGAGGGCTAAAGGAGACCCAGTACTTC,CASLAGGLKETQYF,14,TRBV2,TRBJ2-5,TRBD2,many
TGCAGTGCTAGATCGGGTCAGGGGAAGACCCTGTACTTC,CSARSGQGKTLYF,13,TRBV20-1,TRBJ2-5,NA,few
TGTGCCAGCAGTTACTCCGGGACTCATGACTACGAGCAGTACTTC,CASSYSGTHDYEQYF,15,TRBV6-2/TRBV6-3,TRBJ2-7,NA,NA
TGTGCCAGCAGTTCTAGCGGGAAAGAGGGAGAGACCCAGTACTTC,CASSSSGKEGETQYF,15,TRBV12-3/TRBV12-4,TRBJ2-5,TRBD2,many
TGTGCTAGTGCCCGCGGGACTAGCGACACAGATACGCAGTATTTT,CASARGTSDTDTQYF,15,TRBV12-5,TRBJ2-3,TRBD2,NA
TGTGCCACCAGCAGAGTGGGACAGATAGGGCAGTTCTTC,CATSRVGQIGQFF,13,TRBV15,TRBJ2-1,TRBD1,many
TGCAGTGCAAATAGACAGGGTAACCCCCTCCACTTT,CSANRQGNPLHF,12,TRBV20-1,TRBJ1-6,TRBD1,NA
TGTGCCAGCAGCGGGCAACCGCCGGGGGAAGCTTTCTTT,CASSGQPPGEAFF,13,TRBV7-9,TRBJ1-1,NA,many
TGTGCCAGCAGTTACCACCAGGACTACAATGAGCAGTTCTTC,CASSYHQDYNEQFF,14,TRBV6-2/TRBV6-3,TRBJ2-1,NA,many
TGTGCCAGCAGCTCAGAGGGGATAACCGGGGAGCTGTTTTTT,CASSSEGITGELFF,14,TRBV7-2,TRBJ2-2,NA,many
TGTGCCACCAGTGATTGGGTGAACACCGGGGAGCTGTTTTTT,CATSDWVNTGELFF,14,TRBV24-1,TRBJ2-2,NA,few
TGCAGCGTTAGTCCCTCCTCTAGCACAGATACGCAGTATTTT,CSVSPSSSTDTQYF,14,TRBV29-1,TRBJ2-3,NA,NA
TGTGCCAGCAGCCAAGACTTGCCTAGCGGGATTTTTATAAATGAGCAGTTCTTC,CASSQDLPSGIFINEQFF,18,TRBV3-1,TRBJ2-1,TRBD2,NA
TGTGCCAGCAGCGTAGGGGGTTCGGAGACCCAGTACTTC,CASSVGGSETQYF,13,TRBV9,TRBJ2-5,NA,NA
TGTGCCAGCAGGACTCTAGCGGGAGGGCCCGGGCAGTACTTC,CASRTLAGGPGQYF,14,TRBV6-6,TRBJ2-7,TRBD2,few
TGTGCCAGCAGCGCGATGGGACAGGGGGCCTCCTACGAGCAGTACTTC,CASSAMGQGASYEQYF,16,TRBV12-3/TRBV12-4,TRBJ2-7,TRBD1,many
TGCGCCAGCAGCCCCGGACAGACAGGCGATGAGCAGTTCTTC,CASSPGQTGDEQFF,14,TRBV5-1,TRBJ2-1,NA,many
TGCAGCGCCCTCACGGACTACAGAGGGGAGCAGTACTTC,CSALTDYRGEQYF,13,TRBV29-1,TRBJ2-7,NA,few
TGTGCCAGCAGTCCACAGACTAGCGGAAGCACAGATACGCAGTATTTT,CASSPQTSGSTDTQYF,16,TRBV28,TRBJ2-3,TRBD2,many
TGTGCCTGCAGCTTATCGGGCGGGAGGCTCTACAATGAGCAGTTCTTC,CACSLSGGRLYNEQFF,16,TRBV11-2,TRBJ2-1,TRBD2,NA
TGTGCCAGCAGCTTAGTCAGAGAGACCCAGTACTTC,CASSLVRETQYF,12,TRBV7-6,TRBJ2-5,NA,many
TGCAGCGTACGGGACTCCCGGTACGAGCAGTACTTC,CSVRDSRYEQYF,12,TRBV29-1,TRBJ2-7,NA,NA
TGTGCCAGCAGCCCCTTAGAGGAGACCCAGTACTTC,CASSPLEETQYF,12,TRBV27,TRBJ2-5,NA,many